The 20 T cell receptor beta chains reported below all come from one sample, sequenced in a study of human T cells and chemical hapten exposure. MiXCR, applied by TCRdb to the RACE reads, yields one record per CDR3 protein. Counted here are tens of thousands of distinct CDR3 sequences, roughly 10% occurring once; the ten biggest clones make up 3% to 4%. Regarding time point: patch test 1, 2 weeks after DPC sensitization. The sample's treatment: therapeutic diphenylcyclopropenone sensitization with weekly scalp DPC. Specimen: whole blood, collected in connection with sensitization to the hapten diphenylcyclopropenone (DPC). All receptors come from a woman aged 55 to 70 with alopecia areata. Some clones in this sample may be carry-over from other donors' samples.

This clonotype was seen a few times. The genes are TRBV7-9 and TRBJ1-1; 7 bases fit TRBD1. Germline assignment: CDR1 SEHNR and CDR2 FQNEAQ (reference sequence). The V segment lost 5 bases and the J segment 4 bases; nucleotides outside the gene matches: 13. This CDR3 region has 16 residues. In DNA, the CDR3 is TGTGCCAGCAGCCCGACAGGGTTGGTAGGGAGCACTGAAGCTTTCTTT. Amino acid sequence: CASSPTGLVGSTEAFF.

This clonotype was counted many times. The chain uses TRBV6-1 and TRBJ2-3; TRBD1 is a possible D gene (6 bases). The CDR3 runs 13 residues. The V end lost 5 bases, the J end lost 2 bases, and 8 bases lay between the germline ends. The germline V gene encodes CDR1 MNHNS and CDR2 SASEGT. The CDR3 loop is CASSRDTTDTQYF. As DNA, the CDR3 is TGTGCCAGCAGTCGGGACACCACAGATACGCAGTATTTT.

This clonotype was observed at least ten times. The J gene is TRBJ1-5, the V gene TRBV5-1; D remains unclear. Germline CDR1 reads SGHRS; CDR2 reads YFSETQ. Trimming removed 2 bases at V and 3 bases at J, with 12 bases between. This CDR3 has 15 residues. This CDR3 is CASSLDGNFNQPQHF. CDR3 bases: TGCGCCAGCAGCTTAGACGGGAACTTCAATCAGCCCCAGCATTTT.

The chain couples TRBV7-6 to TRBJ1-6; D is possibly TRBD1 (5 bases). Trimming left V 2 bases short and J 5 bases short, with 10 bases between. Germline V CDR1 and CDR2: SGHVS, FNYEAQ. The CDR3 is 15 amino acids. CDR3 bases: TGTGCCAGCAGCTTACTGGGGACGGATAATTCACCCCTCCACTTT. Its translation: CASSLLGTDNSPLHF.

There are a few counts of this clonotype. The chain joins TRBV9 to TRBJ2-3; no clear D. V lost 0 bases, J lost 1 base, and 6 bases lay in between. The length of the CDR3 is 14 residues. Germline CDR1 SGDLS, CDR2 YYNGEE. The CDR3 spells CASSVGRGTDTQYF. The CDR3 DNA follows: TGTGCCAGCAGCGTAGGACGGGGCACAGATACGCAGTATTTT.

The genes are TRBV5-1 and TRBJ2-7; 11 nucleotides align to TRBD2. Germline assignment: CDR1 SGHRS and CDR2 YFSETQ. The V and J ends lost 4 bases and 2 bases, in that order; junction bases with no gene match: 14. The CDR3 totals 18 residues. CDR3 in DNA: TGCGCCAGCAGCACCCGTCCAACTAGCGGGGGTCCCCCCTACGAGCAGTACTTC. This codes for CASSTRPTSGGPPYEQYF.

In its sample, this clonotype was seen many times. The chain recombines TRBV6-5 with TRBJ2-1, with 11 bases identical to TRBD2. Germline assignment: CDR1 MNHEY and CDR2 SVGAGI. The CDR3 covers 16 residues. The junction had 7 bases not matched to a gene; V was cut back by 0 bases and J by 9 bases. CDR3 sequence (DNA): TGTGCCAGCAGTTACTCGGGGACTAGCGGTGGGGGTGAGCAGTTCTTC. Amino acid sequence: CASSYSGTSGGGEQFF.

This clonotype occurred many times. The rearrangement joins TRBV2 to TRBJ2-3, with 11 bases that match TRBD1. The J segment lost 6 bases and the V segment lost 7 bases, leaving 9 bases of the junction unmatched. The CDR3 has 15 residues. The germline V gene encodes CDR1 SNHLY and CDR2 FYNNEI. CDR3 amino acids: CASTAGTGGLDTQYF. The CDR3 bases are TGTGCCAGCACCGCCGGGACAGGGGGTCTGGATACGCAGTATTTT.

The table lists this clonotype with many counts. V gene TRBV12-3 or TRBV12-4 combines with J gene TRBJ1-3, with 7 bases that match TRBD1. This CDR3 is built from 17 residues. V lost 6 bases, J lost 0 bases, and 11 bases stayed unmatched. Here the CDR3 reads CASRPVWGTDSGNTIYF. The CDR3 region has the DNA TGTGCCAGCAGACCAGTTTGGGGGACAGACTCTGGAAACACCATATATTTT.

A few counts support this clonotype. At one of its ends the junction is not consistent with the germline gene, which may arise from a read error. The V call is TRBV6-5, the J call TRBJ1-6; D might be TRBD1 (5 bases). Germline V gene lookup returns CDR1 MNHEY and CDR2 SVGAGI. CDR3 length: 13 residues. In nucleotides, the CDR3 is TGTGCCAGCAGGTTCAGGGATAATTCGCCCCTCCACTTT. This encodes CASRFRDNSPLHF.

This clonotype has ten or more counts. This chain links TRBV29-1 with TRBJ2-7; D gene ambiguous. The CDR3 totals 10 residues. Germline values: CDR1 SQVTM, CDR2 ANQGSEA. With 2 bases removed from V and 6 bases from J, the gap between germline ends came to 5 bases. The CDR3 spells CSVEQAEQYF. Written as DNA, the CDR3 is TGCAGCGTTGAACAAGCCGAGCAGTACTTC.

This clonotype was found a few times. This chain connects TRBV5-1 to TRBJ1-2, with D possibly being TRBD1 (5 bases). CDR1 and CDR2 (germline): SGHRS, YFSETQ. The CDR3 spans 13 residues. With 3 bases removed from V and 4 bases from J, the gap between germline ends came to 10 bases. The CDR3 DNA is TGCGCCAGCAGCTCCGGCGGGGCCTATGGCTACACCTTC. The encoded protein is CASSSGGAYGYTF.

The rearrangement uses TRBV10-3 and TRBJ2-1, with D possibly matching TRBD2 (6 bases). The germline V and J ends were trimmed by 5 bases and 10 bases, with 12 bases remaining between them. The germline V gene has CDR1 ENHRY and CDR2 SYGVKD. The CDR3 is 12 residues long. CDR3 in DNA: TGTGCCATCAGTACCCGGGGGAGGGAGCAGTTCTTC. Its protein is CAISTRGREQFF.

This clonotype appeared many times. The rearrangement links TRBV11-2 to TRBJ1-2, with D uncertain. Trimming stripped 0 bases from V and 5 bases from J, with 7 bases between. This CDR3 has 13 residues. CDR1 SGHAT and CDR2 FQNNGV come from the germline V gene. The CDR3 DNA reads TGTGCCAGCAGCTTAGACGGGTTGTATGGCTACACCTTC. Its translation is CASSLDGLYGYTF.

The table lists this clonotype with many counts. This chain uses TRBV29-1 with TRBJ2-3; 12 bases agree with TRBD2. V lost 7 bases and J lost 2; bases outside the gene matches: 4. This CDR3 is built from 14 residues. Per germline, CDR1 SQVTM and CDR2 ANQGSEA. Here the CDR3 DNA reads TGCAGCGGACGACTAGCGGGGGTCACAGATACGCAGTATTTT. It codes for CSGRLAGVTDTQYF.

CDR3 in DNA: TGTGCCAGCAGCAAAGGGGGGGCCACTGAAGCTTTCTTT. Protein sequence: CASSKGGATEAFF. This chain joins TRBV21-1 and TRBJ1-1; the table's TRBD1 call for D was not verified on the DNA. TRBV21-1 is termed a pseudogene. The CDR3 covers 13 residues.

In this sample, this clonotype turned up many times. J is TRBJ2-1 and V is TRBV2; D gene ambiguous. The CDR3 totals 12 residues. Trimming removed 4 bases from V and 6 bases from J, with 7 bases in between. From germline, CDR1 is SNHLY and CDR2 FYNNEI. The CDR3 DNA is TGTGCCAGCAGTGTAGGGCCCAATGAGCAGTTCTTC. This encodes CASSVGPNEQFF.

This clonotype was detected ten times or more. V is TRBV7-8 and J is TRBJ1-2; D call uncertain. CDR1 and CDR2 from the germline V gene are SGHVS and FQNEAQ. This CDR3 has 11 residues. Trimming left V 10 bases short and J 6 bases short, with 12 bases between. CDR3 sequence (DNA): TGTGCCACTAATGGGAAGGATGGCTACACCTTC. Its translation: CATNGKDGYTF.

Concerning this clonotype itself: A much larger clone lies one base from this, so it may be a read error. The rearrangement joins TRBV12-3 or TRBV12-4 to TRBJ1-4; TRBD1 might be the D (5 bases). CDR3 length equals 17 residues. This chain's CDR3 is CAGSPDSLIPTNEKLFF. CDR3 bases: TGTGCCGGCAGCCCCGACAGTCTGATTCCCACTAATGAAAAACTGTTTTTT.

This clonotype was detected many times. The chain couples TRBV7-9 to TRBJ2-1; D remains ambiguous. Germline CDR1 reads SEHNR; CDR2 reads FQNEAQ (reference sequence). CDR3 length: 12 amino acids. Trimming cost V 1 base and J 15 bases, with 13 bases left between them. The CDR3 here is CASSLGFGVRFF. In nucleotides, the CDR3 is TGTGCCAGCAGCTTAGGTTTTGGGGTGCGGTTCTTC.